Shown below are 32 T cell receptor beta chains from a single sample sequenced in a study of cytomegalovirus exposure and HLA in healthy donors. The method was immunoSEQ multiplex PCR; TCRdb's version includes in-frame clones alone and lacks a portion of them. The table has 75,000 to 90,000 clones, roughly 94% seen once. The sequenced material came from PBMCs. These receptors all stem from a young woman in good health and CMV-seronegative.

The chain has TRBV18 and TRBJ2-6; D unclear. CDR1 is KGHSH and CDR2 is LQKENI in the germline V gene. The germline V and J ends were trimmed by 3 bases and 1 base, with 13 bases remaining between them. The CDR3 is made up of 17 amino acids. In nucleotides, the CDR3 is TGTGCCAGCTCACCGGTAGTGCCTCCGTCTGGGGCCAACGTCCTGACTTTC. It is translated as CASSPVVPPSGANVLTF.

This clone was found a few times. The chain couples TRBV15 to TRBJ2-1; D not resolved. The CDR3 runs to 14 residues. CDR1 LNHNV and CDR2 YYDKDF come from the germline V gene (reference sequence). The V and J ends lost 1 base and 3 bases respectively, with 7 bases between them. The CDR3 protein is CATSRVPFYNEQFF. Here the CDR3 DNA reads TGTGCCACCAGCAGAGTCCCTTTCTACAATGAGCAGTTCTTC.

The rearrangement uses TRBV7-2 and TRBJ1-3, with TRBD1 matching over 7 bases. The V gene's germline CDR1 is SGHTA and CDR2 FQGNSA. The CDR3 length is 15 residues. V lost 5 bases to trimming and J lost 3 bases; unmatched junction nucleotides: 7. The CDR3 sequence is CASSPRAGGGNTIYF. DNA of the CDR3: TGTGCCAGCAGCCCTCGGGCAGGGGGTGGAAACACCATATATTTT.

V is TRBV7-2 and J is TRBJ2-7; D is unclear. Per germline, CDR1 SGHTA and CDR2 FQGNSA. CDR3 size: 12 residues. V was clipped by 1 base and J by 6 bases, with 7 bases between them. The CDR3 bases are TGTGCCAGCAGCTTAGTCCCCTCCGAGCAGTACTTC. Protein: CASSLVPSEQYF.

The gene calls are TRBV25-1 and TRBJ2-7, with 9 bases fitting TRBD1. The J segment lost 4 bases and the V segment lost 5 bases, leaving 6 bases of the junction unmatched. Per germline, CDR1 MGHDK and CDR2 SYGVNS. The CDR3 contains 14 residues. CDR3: CASSNGTGRYEQYF. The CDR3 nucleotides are TGTGCCAGCAGTAACGGGACAGGGAGGTACGAGCAGTACTTC.

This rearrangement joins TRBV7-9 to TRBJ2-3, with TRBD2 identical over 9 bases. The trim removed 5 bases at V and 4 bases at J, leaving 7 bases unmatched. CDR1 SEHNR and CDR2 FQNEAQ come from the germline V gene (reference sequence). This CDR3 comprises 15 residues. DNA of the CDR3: TGTGCCAGCAGCGCCTTGAGACTAGCGGCAGATACGCAGTATTTT. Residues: CASSALRLAADTQYF.

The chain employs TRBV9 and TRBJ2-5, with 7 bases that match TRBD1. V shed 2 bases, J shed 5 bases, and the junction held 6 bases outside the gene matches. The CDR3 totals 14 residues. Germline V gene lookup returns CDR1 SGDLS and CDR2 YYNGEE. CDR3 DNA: TGTGCCAGCAGCGTTCAGACAGGGTTGGAGACCCAGTACTTC. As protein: CASSVQTGLETQYF. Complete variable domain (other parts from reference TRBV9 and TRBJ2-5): DSGVTQTPKHLITATGQRVTLRCSPRSGDLSVYWYQQSLDQGLQFLIQYYNGEERAKGNILERFSAQQFPDLHSELNLSSLELGDSALYFCASSVQTGLETQYFGPGTRLLVL.

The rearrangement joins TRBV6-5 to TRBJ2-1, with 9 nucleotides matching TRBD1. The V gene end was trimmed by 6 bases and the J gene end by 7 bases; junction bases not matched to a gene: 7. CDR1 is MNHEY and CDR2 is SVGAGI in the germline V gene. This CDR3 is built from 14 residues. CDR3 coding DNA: TGTGCCAGCAGGGGGACAGGGAGAATGAATGAGCAGTTCTTC. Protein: CASRGTGRMNEQFF.

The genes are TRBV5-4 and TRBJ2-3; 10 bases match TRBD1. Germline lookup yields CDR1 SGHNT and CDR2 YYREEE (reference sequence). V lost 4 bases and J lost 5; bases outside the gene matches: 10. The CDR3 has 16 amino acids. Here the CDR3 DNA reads TGTGCCAGCAGCGGAGGGACAGGGGCCGCCCTAGATACGCAGTATTTT. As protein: CASSGGTGAALDTQYF.

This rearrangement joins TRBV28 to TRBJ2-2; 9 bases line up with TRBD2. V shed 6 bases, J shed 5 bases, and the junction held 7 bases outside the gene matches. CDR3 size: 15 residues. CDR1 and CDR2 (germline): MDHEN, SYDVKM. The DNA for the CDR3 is TGTGCCAGCAGCTTTAGCGGGAGAGGGACCGGGGAGCTGTTTTTT. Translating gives CASSFSGRGTGELFF.

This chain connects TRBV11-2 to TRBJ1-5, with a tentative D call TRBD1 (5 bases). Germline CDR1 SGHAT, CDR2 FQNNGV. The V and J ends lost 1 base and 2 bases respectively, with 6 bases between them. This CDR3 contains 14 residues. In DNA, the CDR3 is TGTGCCAGCAGCTTAGGCAGGGGCAATCAGCCCCAGCATTTT. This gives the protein CASSLGRGNQPQHF.

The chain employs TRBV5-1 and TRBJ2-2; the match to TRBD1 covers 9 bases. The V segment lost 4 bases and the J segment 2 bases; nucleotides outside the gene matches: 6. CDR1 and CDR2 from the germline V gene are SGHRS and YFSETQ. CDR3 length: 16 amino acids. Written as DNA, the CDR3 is TGCGCCAGCAGCCTGCCGGGACAGGGAAACACCGGGGAGCTGTTTTTT. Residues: CASSLPGQGNTGELFF.

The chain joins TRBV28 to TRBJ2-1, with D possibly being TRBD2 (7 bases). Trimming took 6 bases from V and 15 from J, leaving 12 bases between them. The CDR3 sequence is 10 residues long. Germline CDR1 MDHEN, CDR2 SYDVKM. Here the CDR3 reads CASSPGGPFF. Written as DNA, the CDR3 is TGTGCCAGCAGCCCCGGGGGGCCGTTCTTC.

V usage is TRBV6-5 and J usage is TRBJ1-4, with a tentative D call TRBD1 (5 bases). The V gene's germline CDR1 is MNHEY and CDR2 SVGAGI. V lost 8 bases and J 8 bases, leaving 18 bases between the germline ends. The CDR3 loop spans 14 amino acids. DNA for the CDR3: TGTGCCAGCGGTGAATCCAGGGTCAGGGAAAAACTGTTTTTT. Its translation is CASGESRVREKLFF.

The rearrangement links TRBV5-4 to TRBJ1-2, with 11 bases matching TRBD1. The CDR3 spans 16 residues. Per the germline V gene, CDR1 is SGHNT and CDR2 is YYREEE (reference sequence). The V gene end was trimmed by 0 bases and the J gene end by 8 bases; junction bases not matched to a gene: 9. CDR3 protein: CASSLAGGQGARGYTF. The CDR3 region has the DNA TGTGCCAGCAGCTTGGCCGGAGGACAGGGGGCAAGAGGCTACACCTTC.

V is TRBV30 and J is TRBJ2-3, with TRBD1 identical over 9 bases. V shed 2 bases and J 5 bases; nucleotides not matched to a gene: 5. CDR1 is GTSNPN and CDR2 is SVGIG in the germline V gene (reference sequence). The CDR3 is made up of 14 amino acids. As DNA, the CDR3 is TGTGCCTGGAGTACAGGGGGCAACAAAGATACGCAGTATTTT. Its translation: CAWSTGGNKDTQYF.

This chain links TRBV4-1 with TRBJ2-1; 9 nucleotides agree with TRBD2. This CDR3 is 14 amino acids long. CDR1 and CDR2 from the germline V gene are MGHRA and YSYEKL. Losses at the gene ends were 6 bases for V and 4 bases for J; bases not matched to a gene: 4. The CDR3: CASSAGGLYNEQFF. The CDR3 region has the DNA TGCGCCAGCAGTGCGGGAGGGTTATACAATGAGCAGTTCTTC.

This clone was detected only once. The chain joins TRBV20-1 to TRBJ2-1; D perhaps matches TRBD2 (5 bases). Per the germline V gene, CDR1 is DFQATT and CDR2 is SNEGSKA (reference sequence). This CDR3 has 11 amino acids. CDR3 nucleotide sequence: TGCAGGCGGGCATCCTACAATGAGCAGTTCTTC. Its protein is CRRASYNEQFF.

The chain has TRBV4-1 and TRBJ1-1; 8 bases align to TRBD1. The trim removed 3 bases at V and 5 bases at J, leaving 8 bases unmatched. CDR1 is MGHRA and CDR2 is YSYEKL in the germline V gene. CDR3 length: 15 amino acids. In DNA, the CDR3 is TGCGCCAGCAGCCATCTCGCACGGACAGGGACTGAAGCTTTCTTT. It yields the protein CASSHLARTGTEAFF.

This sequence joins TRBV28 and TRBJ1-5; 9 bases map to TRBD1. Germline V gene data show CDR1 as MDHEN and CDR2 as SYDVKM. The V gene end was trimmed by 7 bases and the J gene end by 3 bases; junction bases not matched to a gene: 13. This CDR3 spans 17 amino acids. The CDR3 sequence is CASITTGGHFTNQPQHF. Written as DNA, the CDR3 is TGTGCCAGCATTACGACAGGGGGGCATTTTACCAATCAGCCCCAGCATTTT.

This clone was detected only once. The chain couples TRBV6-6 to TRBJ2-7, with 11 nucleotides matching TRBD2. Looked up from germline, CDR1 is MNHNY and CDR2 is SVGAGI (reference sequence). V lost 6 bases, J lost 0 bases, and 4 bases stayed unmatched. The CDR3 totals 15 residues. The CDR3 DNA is TGTGCCAGCAGCCTAGCGGGAGGCCCCTCCTACGAGCAGTACTTC. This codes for CASSLAGGPSYEQYF.

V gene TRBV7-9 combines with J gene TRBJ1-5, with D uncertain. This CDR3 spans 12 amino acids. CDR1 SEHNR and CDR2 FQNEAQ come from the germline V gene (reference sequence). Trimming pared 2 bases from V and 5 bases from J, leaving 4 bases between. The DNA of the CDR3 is TGTGCCAGCAGCTTACTAGATCAGCCCCAGCATTTT. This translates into CASSLLDQPQHF.

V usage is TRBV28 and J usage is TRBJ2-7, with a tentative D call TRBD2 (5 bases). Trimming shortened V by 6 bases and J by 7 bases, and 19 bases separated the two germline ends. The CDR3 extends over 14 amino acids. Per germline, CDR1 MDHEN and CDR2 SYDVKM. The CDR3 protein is CASRGLSGLREQYF. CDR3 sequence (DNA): TGTGCCAGCAGAGGTCTGAGCGGCCTTCGTGAGCAGTACTTC.

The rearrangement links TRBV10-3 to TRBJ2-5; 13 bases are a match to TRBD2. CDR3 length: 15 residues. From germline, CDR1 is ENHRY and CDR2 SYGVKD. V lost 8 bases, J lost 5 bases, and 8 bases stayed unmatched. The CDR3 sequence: CAIARTSGGPETQYF. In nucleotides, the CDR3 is TGTGCCATCGCCAGGACTAGCGGGGGCCCCGAGACCCAGTACTTC.

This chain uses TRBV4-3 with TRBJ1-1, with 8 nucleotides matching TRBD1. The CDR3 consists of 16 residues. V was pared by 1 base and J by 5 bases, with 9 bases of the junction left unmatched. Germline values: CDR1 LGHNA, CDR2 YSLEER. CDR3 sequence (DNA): TGCGCCAGCAGCCAAGGCTGGACAGGGATTGGAACTGAAGCTTTCTTT. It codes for CASSQGWTGIGTEAFF.

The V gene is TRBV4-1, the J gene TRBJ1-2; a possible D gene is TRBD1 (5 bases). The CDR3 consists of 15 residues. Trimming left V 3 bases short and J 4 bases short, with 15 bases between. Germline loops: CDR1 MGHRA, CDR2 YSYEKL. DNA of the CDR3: TGCGCCAGCAGCCAGCCAGTAGACGACAGCTATGGCTACACCTTC. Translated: CASSQPVDDSYGYTF.

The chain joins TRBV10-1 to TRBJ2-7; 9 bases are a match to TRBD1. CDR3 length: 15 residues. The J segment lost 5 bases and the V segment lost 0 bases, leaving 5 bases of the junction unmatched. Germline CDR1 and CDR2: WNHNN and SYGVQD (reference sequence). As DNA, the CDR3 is TGCGCCAGCAGTGAGTCCGACAGGGGGGCGGACGAGCAGTACTTC. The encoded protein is CASSESDRGADEQYF.

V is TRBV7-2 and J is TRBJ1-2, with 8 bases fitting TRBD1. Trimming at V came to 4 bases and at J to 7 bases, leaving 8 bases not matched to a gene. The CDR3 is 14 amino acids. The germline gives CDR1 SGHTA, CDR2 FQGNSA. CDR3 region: CASSSTQGALGYTF. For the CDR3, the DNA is TGTGCCAGCAGCTCGACCCAGGGGGCGCTTGGCTACACCTTC.

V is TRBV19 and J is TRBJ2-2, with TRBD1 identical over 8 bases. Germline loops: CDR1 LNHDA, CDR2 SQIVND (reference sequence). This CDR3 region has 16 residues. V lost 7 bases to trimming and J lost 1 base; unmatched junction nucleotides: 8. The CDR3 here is CASISRQGRNTGELFF. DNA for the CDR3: TGTGCCAGTATTTCACGACAGGGGAGGAACACCGGGGAGCTGTTTTTT.

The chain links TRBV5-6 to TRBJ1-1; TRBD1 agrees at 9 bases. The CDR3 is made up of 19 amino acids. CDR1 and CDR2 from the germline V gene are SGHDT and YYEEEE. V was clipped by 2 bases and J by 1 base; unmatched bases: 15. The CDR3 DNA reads TGTGCCAGCAGCTTATTTTGGGCACAGGGGGCTCTTACGAACACTGAAGCTTTCTTT. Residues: CASSLFWAQGALTNTEAFF.

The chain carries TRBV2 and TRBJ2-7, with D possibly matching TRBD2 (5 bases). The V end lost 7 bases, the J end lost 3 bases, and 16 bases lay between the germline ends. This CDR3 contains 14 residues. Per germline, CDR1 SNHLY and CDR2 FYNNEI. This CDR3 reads CASKGNGGGYEQYF. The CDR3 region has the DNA TGTGCCAGCAAAGGAAACGGAGGAGGCTACGAGCAGTACTTC.

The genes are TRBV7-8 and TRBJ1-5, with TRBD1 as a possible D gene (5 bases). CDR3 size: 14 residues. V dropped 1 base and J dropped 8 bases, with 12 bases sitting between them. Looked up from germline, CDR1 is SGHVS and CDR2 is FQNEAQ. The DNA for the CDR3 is TGTGCCAGCAGCTTAGTCCCGGGGGGAGAGCCCCAGCATTTT. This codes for CASSLVPGGEPQHF.